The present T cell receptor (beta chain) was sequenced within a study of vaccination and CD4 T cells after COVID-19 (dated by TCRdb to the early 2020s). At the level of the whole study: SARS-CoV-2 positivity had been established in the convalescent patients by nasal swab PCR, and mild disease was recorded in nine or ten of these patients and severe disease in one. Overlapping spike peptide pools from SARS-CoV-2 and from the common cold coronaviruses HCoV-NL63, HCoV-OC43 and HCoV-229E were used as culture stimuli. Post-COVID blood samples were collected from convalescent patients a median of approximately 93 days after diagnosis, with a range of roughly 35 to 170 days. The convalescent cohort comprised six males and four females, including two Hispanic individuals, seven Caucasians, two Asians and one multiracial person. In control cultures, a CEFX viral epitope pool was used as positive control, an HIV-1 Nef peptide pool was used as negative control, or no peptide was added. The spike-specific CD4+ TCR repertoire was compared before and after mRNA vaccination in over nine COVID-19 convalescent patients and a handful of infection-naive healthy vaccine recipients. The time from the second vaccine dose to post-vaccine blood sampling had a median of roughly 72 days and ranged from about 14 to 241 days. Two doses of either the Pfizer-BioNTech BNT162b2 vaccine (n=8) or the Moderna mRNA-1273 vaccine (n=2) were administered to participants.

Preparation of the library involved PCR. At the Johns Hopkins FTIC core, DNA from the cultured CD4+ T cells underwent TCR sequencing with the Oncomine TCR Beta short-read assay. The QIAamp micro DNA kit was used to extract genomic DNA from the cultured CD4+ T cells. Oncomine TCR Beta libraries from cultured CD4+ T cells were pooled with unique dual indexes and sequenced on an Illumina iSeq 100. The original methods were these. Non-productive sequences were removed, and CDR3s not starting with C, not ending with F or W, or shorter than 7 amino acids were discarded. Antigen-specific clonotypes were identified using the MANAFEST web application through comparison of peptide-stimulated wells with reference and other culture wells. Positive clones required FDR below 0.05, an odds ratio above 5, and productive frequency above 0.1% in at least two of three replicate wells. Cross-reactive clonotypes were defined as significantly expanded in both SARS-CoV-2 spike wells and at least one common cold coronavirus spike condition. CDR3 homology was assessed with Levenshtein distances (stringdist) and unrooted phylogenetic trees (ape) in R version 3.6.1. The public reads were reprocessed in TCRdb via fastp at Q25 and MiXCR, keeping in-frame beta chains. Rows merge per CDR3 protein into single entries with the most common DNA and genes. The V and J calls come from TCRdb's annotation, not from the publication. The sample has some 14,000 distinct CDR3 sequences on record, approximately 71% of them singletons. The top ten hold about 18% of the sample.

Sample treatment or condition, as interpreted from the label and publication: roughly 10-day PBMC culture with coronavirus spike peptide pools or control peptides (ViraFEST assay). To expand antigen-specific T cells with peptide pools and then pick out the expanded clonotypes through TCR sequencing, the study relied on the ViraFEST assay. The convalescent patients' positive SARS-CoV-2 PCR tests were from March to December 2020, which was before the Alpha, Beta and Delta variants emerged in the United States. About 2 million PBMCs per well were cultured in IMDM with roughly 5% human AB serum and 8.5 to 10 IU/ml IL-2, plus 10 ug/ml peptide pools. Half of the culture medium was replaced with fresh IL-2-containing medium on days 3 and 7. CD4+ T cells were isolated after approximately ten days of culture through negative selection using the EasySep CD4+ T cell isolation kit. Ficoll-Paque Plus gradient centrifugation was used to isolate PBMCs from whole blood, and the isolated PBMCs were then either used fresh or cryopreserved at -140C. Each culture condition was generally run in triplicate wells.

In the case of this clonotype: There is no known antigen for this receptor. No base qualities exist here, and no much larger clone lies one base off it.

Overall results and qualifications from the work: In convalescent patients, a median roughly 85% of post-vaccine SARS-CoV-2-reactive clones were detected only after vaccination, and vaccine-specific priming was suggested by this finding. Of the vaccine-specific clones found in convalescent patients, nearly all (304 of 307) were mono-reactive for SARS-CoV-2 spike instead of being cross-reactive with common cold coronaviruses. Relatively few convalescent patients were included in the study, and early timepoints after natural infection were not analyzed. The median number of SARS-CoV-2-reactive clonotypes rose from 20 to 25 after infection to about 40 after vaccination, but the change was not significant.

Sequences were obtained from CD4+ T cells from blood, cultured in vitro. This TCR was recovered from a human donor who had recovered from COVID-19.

Here the CDR3 is given as CASSWGQRGTDTQYF. At the DNA level, the sequence is TGTGCCAGCAGCTGGGGTCAGCGGGGCACAGATACGCAGTATTTT. The receptor chain draws on TRBV7-3 and TRBJ2-3, with TRBD2 perhaps the D gene, on 6 matching bases. Including cysteine and phenylalanine, the CDR3 has 15 amino acids. The sequence is cut down to CDR3 DNA, 45 bases in frame from base 1. The germline V gene sets CDR1 to SGHTA and CDR2 to FQGTGA. The trim is 4 bases for V and 1 base for J, with a gap of 12 bases between the germline ends. Full variable domain (CDR3 extended with the reference TRBV7-3 and TRBJ2-3 proteins): GAGVSQTPSNKVTEKGKYVELRCDPISGHTALYWYRQSLGQGPEFLIYFQGTGAADDSGLPNDRFFAVRPEGSVSTLKIQRTERGDSAVYLCASSWGQRGTDTQYFGPGTRLTVL.